The clone carrying this T cell receptor (beta chain) was detected a few times. Its matching antigen is unknown. This record comes from a study of CD8+ T cells in alopecia areata. Study-wide results and caveats: Amid tofacitinib therapy, many expanded lesional clones stayed present in scalp and blood.

Isolated RNA was reverse transcribed into cDNA used as the sequencing template. Only in-frame clones appear in the TCRdb table, and some are missing; sequencing was by immunoSEQ multiplex PCR. The sample includes about 200,000 clones, 50% to 70% of them seen just once. Specified treatment: oral pan-JAK inhibitor, 5-10 mg twice daily. Trimming left V 1 base short and J 8 bases short, with 15 bases between. The germline gives CDR1 ENHRY, CDR2 SYGVKD. The CDR3 covers 15 residues. The sequence was obtained from a human donor with alopecia areata. V is TRBV10-3 and J is TRBJ2-4; possible D gene TRBD1, 5 bases. Specimen: CD4+ T cells sorted from blood, collected at week 4, from a patient treated with tofacitinib. This chain's CDR3 is CAISELGTLRDIQYF. In nucleotides, the CDR3 is TGTGCCATCAGTGAGTTGGGTACGCTCAGGGACATTCAGTACTTC.